The clone carrying this T cell receptor beta chain was counted once. Its cognate antigen is unknown. There are 12 residues in the CDR3. Trimming took 7 bases from V and 1 from J, leaving 6 bases between them. Germline loops: CDR1 MNHNS, CDR2 SASEGT. RNA and DNA were co-extracted from roughly 20-30 mg of unsorted bulk tissue. Surgical resection served as treatment for the primary liver carcinoma of these patients. Collection of samples drew on five separate regions of each tumor. This specimen comes from a study of tumor-infiltrating lymphocytes in primary liver carcinoma. Whole-study findings and limits: Tumor-adjacent and tumor-blood pairs showed less overlap than tumor region pairs. Researchers report that only about 8-25% of top clones turned up in all five tumor regions.

Researchers generated TCR beta cDNA from approximately 500 ng of total RNA, relying on a constant-region primer. ARM-PCR, slightly modified, supplied the TCR beta libraries through three nested multiplex PCR rounds. Rounds one and two of PCR, each of roughly 10 cycles, were primed with TRBV1-TRBV30 forward primers and a C-beta reverse primer. TCRdb reprocessed the multiplex PCR reads with MiXCR, giving one entry per CDR3 protein. The sample yields 120,000 or so distinct CDR3 sequences, about 68% seen once. The source of this sequence is a woman in her fifties or sixties with primary liver carcinoma and hepatitis B virus infection. The rearrangement joins TRBV6-1 to TRBJ2-3; D gene uncertain. Sequenced input: liver tumor tissue from sampling region 1. Stated subset: tumor region T1, superior pole. The CDR3 region has the DNA TGTGCCAGCAAGATGGGCACAGATACGCAGTATTTT. Encoded protein: CASKMGTDTQYF.